Following are 16 T cell receptor beta chains from one sample sequenced in a study of human T cells and chemical hapten exposure. TCRdb called the RACE reads again in MiXCR, with one record for every CDR3 protein. The table lists approximately 68,000 distinct CDR3 sequences, about 8% of them singletons. Time point of the sample: patch test 2, 6 weeks after DPC sensitization. The treatment: therapeutic diphenylcyclopropenone sensitization with weekly scalp DPC. The specimen comprised whole blood, sampled in connection with sensitization to the hapten diphenylcyclopropenone (DPC). The receptor source for this set is a woman aged 45-59 years with alopecia areata. Some clones in this sample may be carry-over from other donors' samples.

The chain is built from TRBV7-8 and TRBJ2-1; 10 nucleotides line up with TRBD2. This CDR3 has 17 residues. The V segment lost 1 base and the J segment 0 bases; nucleotides outside the gene matches: 3. The V gene's germline CDR1 is SGHVS and CDR2 FQNEAQ. The CDR3 reads CASSLVPSGSSYNEQFF. The CDR3, as DNA: TGTGCCAGCAGCTTAGTTCCTAGCGGGAGCTCCTACAATGAGCAGTTCTTC.

The chain carries TRBV10-2 and TRBJ2-7, with 7 bases aligning to TRBD2. V was pared by 3 bases and J by 5 bases, with 4 bases of the junction left unmatched. CDR3 length: 13 amino acids. From germline, CDR1 is WSHSY and CDR2 SAAADI. In nucleotides, the CDR3 is TGCGCCAGCAGTGATGGGACTATCCACGAGCAGTACTTC. This gives the protein CASSDGTIHEQYF.

This clonotype was detected only a few times. The chain joins TRBV6-5 to TRBJ1-6; possible D gene TRBD1, 5 bases. V shed 0 bases and J shed 5 bases, with 8 bases lying between them. CDR1 and CDR2 (germline): MNHEY, SVGAGI. The CDR3 has 15 residues. The CDR3 DNA follows: TGTGCCAGCAGTTACTCGCGCAGGGATAATTCACCCCTCCACTTT. This sequence encodes CASSYSRRDNSPLHF.

This clonotype was seen many times. The rearrangement uses TRBV7-9 and TRBJ1-1; D is perhaps TRBD1 (5 bases). CDR3 length: 13 residues. V was clipped by 4 bases and J by 7 bases, with 13 bases between them. Germline assignment: CDR1 SEHNR and CDR2 FQNEAQ (reference sequence). The CDR3 nucleotides read TGTGCCAGCAGCTACCGGGGGGGGAGTGAAGCTTTCTTT. Translating it yields CASSYRGGSEAFF.

At least ten counts were recorded for this clonotype. This chain joins TRBV7-2 and TRBJ1-5; a weak D match, TRBD1 (5 bases). From germline, CDR1 is SGHTA and CDR2 FQGNSA. Trimming removed 0 bases at V and 7 bases at J, with 13 bases between. The CDR3 extends over 15 amino acids. This chain's CDR3 is CASSLARRGGQPQHF. The CDR3 DNA follows: TGTGCCAGCAGCTTAGCTAGGAGGGGCGGACAGCCCCAGCATTTT.

The sample holds a few counts of this clonotype. CDR3 nucleotide sequence: TGCGCCAGCAGCCGGACACTAGCGGGAGAGGCCGATACGCAGTATTTT. It specifies CASSRTLAGEADTQYF. V is TRBV4-3 and J is TRBJ2-3; 11 nucleotides agree with TRBD2. Losses at the gene ends were 4 bases for V and 6 bases for J; bases not matched to a gene: 9. The CDR3 length is 16 residues. Germline values: CDR1 LGHNA, CDR2 YSLEER.

This clonotype was detected ten times or more. The chain carries TRBV19 and TRBJ1-5; no reliable D call. The CDR3 length is 14 residues. The germline V and J ends were trimmed by 6 bases and 1 base, with 10 bases remaining between them. Germline values: CDR1 LNHDA, CDR2 SQIVND (reference sequence). CDR3 sequence reads: CASRPGRSNQPQHF. The CDR3 DNA sequence: TGTGCCAGTAGGCCAGGACGGAGCAATCAGCCCCAGCATTTT. The full variable domain, rest sourced from reference TRBV19 and TRBJ1-5, is DGGITQSPKYLFRKEGQNVTLSCEQNLNHDAMYWYRQDPGQGLRLIYYSQIVNDFQKGDIAEGYSVSREKKESFPLTVTSAQKNPTAFYLCASRPGRSNQPQHFGDGTRLSIL.

In this sample, this clonotype turned up a few times. This chain joins TRBV7-2 and TRBJ2-6; no reliable D call. Germline assignment: CDR1 SGHTA and CDR2 FQGNSA. V was clipped by 4 bases and J by 5 bases, with 6 bases between them. The CDR3 consists of 13 residues. The CDR3 spells CASSSSRANVLTF. CDR3 sequence (DNA): TGTGCCAGCAGCTCCAGCCGGGCCAACGTCCTGACTTTC.

This clonotype was recorded a few times. DNA for the CDR3: TGCGCCAGCACCAGCGGGACTAGCACAGATACGCAGTATTTT. This sequence encodes CASTSGTSTDTQYF. The rearrangement uses TRBV5-1 and TRBJ2-3; TRBD2 matches 7 bases. Germline CDR1 and CDR2: SGHRS and YFSETQ. This CDR3 region has 14 residues. With 6 bases clipped from V and 0 bases from J, the junction kept 4 bases outside the gene matches.

The rearrangement uses TRBV7-9 and TRBJ1-1; no clear D gene. The CDR3 sequence is 14 residues long. Germline V gives CDR1 SEHNR, CDR2 FQNEAQ (reference sequence). Trimming stripped 5 bases from V and 1 base from J, with 11 bases between. The CDR3 region is CASSRAGTNTEAFF. The CDR3 region has the DNA TGTGCCAGCAGCCGGGCAGGAACGAACACTGAAGCTTTCTTT.

The DNA of the CDR3 is TGTGCCAGCAGCCAAGACGGGCTAGCGGGGGGTCCCCGCACAGATACGCAGTATTTT. Its protein product is CASSQDGLAGGPRTDTQYF. The rearrangement joins TRBV3-1 to TRBJ2-3; the match to TRBD2 covers 11 bases. Germline assignment: CDR1 LGHDT and CDR2 YNNKEL (reference sequence). The V and J ends lost 0 bases and 1 base, in that order; junction bases with no gene match: 9. The CDR3 covers 19 residues.

The chain joins TRBV6-2 or TRBV6-3 to TRBJ2-7, with D hard to call. Deletions cut 6 bases from V and 6 bases from J, with 9 bases between. The CDR3 has 11 residues. Germline values: CDR1 MNHEY, CDR2 SVGEGT. CDR3: CASRLYGEQYF. The CDR3 DNA reads as TGTGCCAGCAGGTTATACGGCGAGCAGTACTTC.

This clonotype was found a few times. This chain links TRBV5-1 with TRBJ2-5; D is possibly TRBD1 (6 bases). Germline CDR1 and CDR2: SGHRS and YFSETQ. The CDR3 spans 13 residues. V lost 5 bases, J lost 1 base, and 9 bases lay in between. CDR3 DNA sequence: TGCGCCAGCAGTGGGACACCCCAAGAGACCCAGTACTTC. It yields the protein CASSGTPQETQYF.

This clonotype was observed a handful of times. This chain links TRBV3-1 with TRBJ2-1; D is tentatively TRBD1 or TRBD2 (5 bases each). Germline CDR1 and CDR2: LGHDT and YNNKEL (reference sequence). The CDR3 covers 17 residues. V lost 4 bases to trimming and J lost 0 bases, with 16 bases between them. The chain's CDR3 is CASSPWDLLFSYNEQFF. CDR3 nucleotide sequence: TGTGCCAGCAGCCCCTGGGACCTTCTGTTCTCCTACAATGAGCAGTTCTTC.

This clonotype was found a few times. The rearrangement links TRBV30 to TRBJ2-5; D possibly corresponds to TRBD1 (5 bases). Germline CDR1 is GTSNPN and CDR2 is SVGIG (reference sequence). The CDR3 spans 18 residues. Trimming shortened V by 2 bases and J by 2 bases, and 24 bases separated the two germline ends. CDR3 loop: CAWSFLKPRVGLQETQYF. For the CDR3, the DNA is TGTGCCTGGAGTTTTCTAAAACCCAGGGTGGGCCTACAAGAGACCCAGTACTTC.

V usage is TRBV7-9 and J usage is TRBJ2-1, with D unresolved. The CDR3 length is 14 residues. Germline lookup yields CDR1 SEHNR and CDR2 FQNEAQ (reference sequence). V was shortened by 8 bases and J by 6 bases, with 17 bases between the two germline ends. The CDR3 loop is CASLGRQGINEQFF. As DNA, the CDR3 is TGTGCCAGCCTGGGCCGCCAAGGGATCAATGAGCAGTTCTTC.